Presented here are 19 T cell receptor beta chains from one specimen sequenced in a study of blood T cell repertoires in COVID-19. The assay was immunoSEQ multiplex PCR, and TCRdb's table has in-frame clones only and misses some. The sample holds about 36,000 clones, around 85% seen once. Specimen: peripheral blood. The source of these receptors is a human donor in a cohort sampled during active COVID-19.

The J gene is TRBJ1-1, the V gene TRBV5-4; 7 nucleotides line up with TRBD1. In germline, CDR1 is SGHNT, CDR2 YYREEE (reference sequence). The CDR3 contains 14 residues. The J segment lost 5 bases and the V segment lost 4 bases, leaving 8 bases of the junction unmatched. CDR3 bases: TGTGCCAGCAGCGCGAACTACAGGGGTACTGAAGCTTTCTTT. This gives the protein CASSANYRGTEAFF.

The J gene is TRBJ2-3, the V gene TRBV7-3; 8 bases agree with TRBD2. The CDR3 runs to 16 residues. V lost 5 bases to trimming and J lost 5 bases; unmatched junction nucleotides: 12. The germline V gene has CDR1 SGHTA and CDR2 FQGTGA. The CDR3, as DNA: TGTGCCAGCAGCCAAGGCCTCGGCGGGGGGATAGATACGCAGTATTTT. Encoded protein: CASSQGLGGGIDTQYF.

J is TRBJ1-5 and V is TRBV4-3, with 12 nucleotides matching TRBD1. This CDR3 region has 20 residues. CDR1 is LGHNA, CDR2 YSLEER, per germline. J was trimmed by 1 base and V by 1 base; bases with no gene match: 11. The DNA of the CDR3 is TGCGCCAGCAGCCAAGGCCCGGGACAGGGGGCTGATGCGAGCAATCAGCCCCAGCATTTT. It specifies CASSQGPGQGADASNQPQHF.

The genes are TRBV7-9 and TRBJ2-6; 8 bases map to TRBD2. Looked up from germline, CDR1 is SEHNR and CDR2 is FQNEAQ (reference sequence). V shed 4 bases and J 9 bases; nucleotides not matched to a gene: 5. The CDR3 runs to 14 residues. The DNA for the CDR3 is TGTGCCAGCAGCTATAGCGGGACCAACAACGTCCTGACTTTC. This codes for CASSYSGTNNVLTF.

This chain joins TRBV24-1 and TRBJ2-7, with 8 bases lining up with TRBD2. The V and J ends lost 7 bases and 2 bases, in that order; junction bases with no gene match: 3. Germline assignment: CDR1 KGHDR and CDR2 SFDVKD. The CDR3 is made up of 13 amino acids. CDR3 sequence: CATRAGATYEQYF. In DNA form, the CDR3 reads TGTGCCACCAGAGCGGGGGCGACCTACGAGCAGTACTTC.

The V gene is TRBV4-3, the J gene TRBJ1-2, with no clear D. Per germline, CDR1 LGHNA and CDR2 YSLEER. This CDR3 has 13 amino acids. V was cut by 2 bases and J by 4 bases, with 8 bases left in between. CDR3 nucleotides: TGCGCCAGCAGCCAATCAGGCAGCTATGGCTACACCTTC. This gives the protein CASSQSGSYGYTF.

This clone has just one count. This chain joins TRBV12-3 or TRBV12-4 and TRBJ2-2; weak D call: TRBD2 (6 bases). CDR3 length: 13 amino acids. The germline V and J ends were trimmed by 7 bases and 8 bases, with 14 bases remaining between them. CDR3 coding DNA: TGTGCCAGCACGTCGGGGGACTGGGGGGAGCTGTTTTTT. Translated, it gives CASTSGDWGELFF.

The chain has TRBV2 and TRBJ2-7; the match to TRBD1 covers 7 bases. This CDR3 has 13 residues. The germline gives CDR1 SNHLY, CDR2 FYNNEI. V shed 6 bases and J 5 bases; nucleotides not matched to a gene: 7. The CDR3 DNA reads TGTGCCAGCAGGAAGACAGGGTCGGACGAGCAGTACTTC. As protein: CASRKTGSDEQYF.

The rearrangement joins TRBV6-6 to TRBJ2-1; 8 bases align to TRBD1. J was trimmed by 5 bases and V by 2 bases; bases with no gene match: 8. This CDR3 contains 16 residues. Germline CDR1 MNHNY, CDR2 SVGAGI (reference sequence). CDR3 loop: CASSYRGQGSHNEQFF. Here the CDR3 DNA reads TGTGCCAGCAGTTACAGAGGACAGGGCAGTCACAATGAGCAGTTCTTC.

The chain employs TRBV27 and TRBJ1-5, with D hard to call. The CDR3 is 15 amino acids. V lost 6 bases and J 2 bases, leaving 14 bases between the germline ends. Germline V lookup: CDR1 MNHEY, CDR2 SMNVEV (reference sequence). The CDR3 here is CASRPQPGGNQPQHF. CDR3 in DNA: TGTGCCAGCAGACCCCAACCCGGAGGCAATCAGCCCCAGCATTTT.

The chain has TRBV19 and TRBJ2-1; 9 positions match TRBD1. Germline loops: CDR1 LNHDA, CDR2 SQIVND (reference sequence). V dropped 8 bases and J dropped 0; count of bases not matched to a gene: 2. The CDR3 runs 14 residues. The CDR3 sequence: CASATGGSYNEQFF. CDR3 in DNA: TGTGCCAGTGCGACAGGGGGCTCCTACAATGAGCAGTTCTTC. Using reference TRBV19 and TRBJ2-1 for the parts outside the CDR3, the full variable domain is DGGITQSPKYLFRKEGQNVTLSCEQNLNHDAMYWYRQDPGQGLRLIYYSQIVNDFQKGDIAEGYSVSREKKESFPLTVTSAQKNPTAFYLCASATGGSYNEQFFGPGTRLTVL.

The chain combines TRBV2 with TRBJ1-5, with TRBD1 matching over 8 bases. Germline-derived CDR1 and CDR2 are SNHLY and FYNNEI. This CDR3 is 14 amino acids long. V dropped 7 bases and J dropped 3; count of bases not matched to a gene: 5. Here the CDR3 reads CASTETGANQPQHF. The CDR3, as DNA: TGTGCCAGCACAGAGACAGGGGCCAATCAGCCCCAGCATTTT.

This chain links TRBV5-4 with TRBJ1-5, with 9 positions matching TRBD1. CDR3 size: 14 residues. V lost 5 bases to trimming and J lost 3 bases; unmatched junction nucleotides: 3. Germline CDR1 and CDR2: SGHNT and YYREEE (reference sequence). CDR3 nucleotide sequence: TGTGCCAGCAGGAGGACAGGGGACAATCAGCCCCAGCATTTT. Its protein product is CASRRTGDNQPQHF.

The chain employs TRBV9 and TRBJ2-3; 8 bases fit TRBD2. The CDR3 is 16 amino acids. Germline-derived CDR1 and CDR2 are SGDLS and YYNGEE. V dropped 4 bases and J dropped 8; count of bases not matched to a gene: 15. The DNA for the CDR3 is TGTGCCAGCAGCCCACGGGCGGAACTAGCGGCGATTACGCAGTATTTT. Translated, it gives CASSPRAELAAITQYF.

This clone has a single count. The rearrangement joins TRBV4-1 to TRBJ2-7; 8 positions agree with TRBD1. Germline CDR1 is MGHRA and CDR2 is YSYEKL. With V trimmed by 1 base and J by 3 bases, 5 bases remained unmatched. The CDR3 is made up of 15 amino acids. The CDR3 coding sequence is TGCGCCAGCAGCCAAGCCCAGGGGGCCAACTACGAGCAGTACTTC. It encodes CASSQAQGANYEQYF.

The rearrangement joins TRBV12-5 to TRBJ2-2; TRBD1 might be the D (7 bases). Germline V gene data show CDR1 as LGHNT and CDR2 as FRNRAP. The CDR3 contains 15 residues. V dropped 6 bases and J dropped 5 bases, with 16 bases sitting between them. CDR3 residues: CASGKRQGGTGELFF. In nucleotides, the CDR3 is TGTGCTAGTGGAAAACGACAGGGAGGAACCGGGGAGCTGTTTTTT.

This chain uses TRBV9 with TRBJ1-1; D unresolved. This CDR3 comprises 16 residues. V was clipped by 3 bases and J by 0 bases, with 15 bases between them. Looked up from germline, CDR1 is SGDLS and CDR2 is YYNGEE. DNA for the CDR3: TGTGCCAGCAGCGCAAAACCGACATCGATGAACACTGAAGCTTTCTTT. Translating gives CASSAKPTSMNTEAFF. The variable domain in full, completed from reference TRBV9 and TRBJ1-1, reads DSGVTQTPKHLITATGQRVTLRCSPRSGDLSVYWYQQSLDQGLQFLIQYYNGEERAKGNILERFSAQQFPDLHSELNLSSLELGDSALYFCASSAKPTSMNTEAFFGQGTRLTVV.

The chain carries TRBV11-3 and TRBJ2-7; no definite D call. Trimming took 1 base from V and 0 from J, leaving 10 bases between them. Germline values: CDR1 SGHNT, CDR2 YENEEA. The length of the CDR3 is 15 residues. The CDR3 nucleotides read TGTGCCAGCAGCTTAGTCCGTGAGAGCTCCTACGAGCAGTACTTC. It specifies CASSLVRESSYEQYF.

The chain is built from TRBV28 and TRBJ1-4, with D unresolved. Germline V gene sequence: CDR1 MDHEN, CDR2 SYDVKM. V was cut by 7 bases and J by 8 bases, with 17 bases left in between. The CDR3 runs 14 residues. The chain's CDR3 is CASNTRGQQEKLFF. The CDR3 nucleotides read TGTGCCAGCAACACCCGGGGTCAACAAGAAAAACTGTTTTTT.